This T cell receptor beta chain was captured by sequencing in a study of blood T cell repertoires in COVID-19. Seattle's cohort entered during active infection and was followed longitudinally. CDR3 length: 18 residues. The germline V gene encodes CDR1 LGHNA and CDR2 YSLEER. The ends lost 3 bases at V and 3 bases at J; junction bases unmatched: 15. TCRdb's table, derived via immunoSEQ multiplex PCR, lists solely in-frame clones and lacks some. The table has 200,000 to 300,000 clones, about 87% seen once. The TCR comes from a woman aged 55 to 70 with COVID-19, enrolled during active disease. The J gene is TRBJ2-5, the V gene TRBV4-3; 8 positions match TRBD2. The specimen sequenced was peripheral blood. The CDR3 sequence: CASSHHDYYGREEETQYF. Written as DNA, the CDR3 is TGCGCCAGCAGCCACCACGACTACTACGGGAGGGAGGAAGAGACCCAGTACTTC.